The text below deals with one T cell receptor beta chain. Produced via immunoSEQ multiplex PCR; TCRdb's table is partial and in-frame only. The repertoire holds around 120,000 clones, with around 88% as singletons. Trimming removed 4 bases at V and 7 bases at J, with 13 bases between. This CDR3 contains 13 residues. Germline assignment: CDR1 MNHEY and CDR2 SMNVEV (reference sequence). This sample stems from a study of cytomegalovirus exposure and HLA in healthy donors. Study-level background: The same platform as the 650 to 700 first-cohort repertoires was used for the 120 validation repertoires, a later analysis reported.

This receptor was identified in a man aged 18 to 35 in good health and CMV-seronegative. The sample consisted of PBMCs. The chain combines TRBV27 with TRBJ1-2; a possible D gene is TRBD1 (6 bases). The CDR3 loop reads CASSSWGRGGYTF. In DNA form, the CDR3 reads TGTGCCAGCAGTTCTTGGGGGCGTGGTGGCTACACCTTC.